This entry lists 25 T cell receptor beta chains sequenced from one sample in a study of blood T cell repertoires in COVID-19. Using immunoSEQ multiplex PCR, the repertoire was profiled, and TCRdb retains in-frame clones only, with some absent. The data show 110,000 to 150,000 clones, with roughly 85% seen just once and 2.5% to 3% held by the top ten. The sample taken for sequencing was peripheral blood. The receptors come from a man aged 50-60 years with acute or convalescent COVID-19.

The chain couples TRBV12-2 to TRBJ1-6. TRBV12-2 is marked as a pseudogene. The length of the CDR3 is 21 residues. The CDR3: CASRSTTPTGKESVANSPLHF. CDR3 in DNA: TGTGCAAGTCGCTCAACAACCCCGACGGGTAAAGAGAGTGTAGCGAATTCACCCCTCCACTTT.

This sequence joins TRBV27 and TRBJ2-7; TRBD2 might be the D (7 bases). The CDR3 loop spans 12 amino acids. V lost 5 bases and J 5 bases, leaving 10 bases between the germline ends. Germline-derived CDR1 and CDR2 are MNHEY and SMNVEV (reference sequence). The CDR3 nucleotides are TGTGCCAGCAGTGAGGGGGGGAACGAGCAGTACTTC. It translates to CASSEGGNEQYF.

This clone was picked up a small number of times. The genes are TRBV7-3 and TRBJ1-2, with 8 bases identical to TRBD1. Trimming cost V 5 bases and J 7 bases; bases outside gene matches: 9. The CDR3 runs to 14 residues. Per germline, CDR1 SGHTA and CDR2 FQGTGA. As DNA, the CDR3 is TGTGCCAGCAGCCCCCAGGGGGCGAGAGCTGGCTACACCTTC. This codes for CASSPQGARAGYTF.

A note on this clone: Germline and junction disagree at one end, which may indicate a read error. The V and J genes are TRBV11-3 and TRBJ1-2, with D tentatively TRBD1 (6 bases). This CDR3 contains 13 residues. CDR1 is SGHNT and CDR2 is YENEEA in the germline V gene. The CDR3 region is CASTLSDSTYYTF. For the CDR3, the DNA is TGTGCCAGCACCTTATCGGACAGTACTTACTACACCTTC.

This clone was seen more than once but under ten times. This chain uses TRBV6-1 with TRBJ1-4; D may be TRBD1 (6 bases). Between the trimmed V and J ends, which lost 1 base and 6 bases, there was a span of 15 bases. The germline V gene has CDR1 MNHNS and CDR2 SASEGT. The CDR3 is 16 residues long. CDR3 DNA: TGTGCCAGCAGTGAAGTCTGGTACAGGGCGGATGAAAAACTGTTTTTT. Protein sequence: CASSEVWYRADEKLFF.

This chain connects TRBV6-5 to TRBJ1-3; a possible D gene is TRBD1 (6 bases). Deletions cut 2 bases from V and 3 bases from J, with 14 bases between. The length of the CDR3 is 16 residues. Germline loops: CDR1 MNHEY, CDR2 SVGAGI. CDR3 protein: CASSYTISGVGNTIYF. The DNA for the CDR3 is TGTGCCAGCAGTTACACTATATCAGGGGTTGGAAACACCATATATTTT.

This chain uses TRBV10-3 with TRBJ1-5; 9 nucleotides line up with TRBD1. The CDR3 contains 15 residues. J was trimmed by 5 bases and V by 4 bases; bases with no gene match: 6. In germline, CDR1 is ENHRY, CDR2 SYGVKD. The CDR3 coding sequence is TGTGCCATCAGTGCATCGGACAGGGGTTATCAGCCCCAGCATTTT. The encoded protein is CAISASDRGYQPQHF.

The V and J genes are TRBV28 and TRBJ2-4, with D possibly TRBD1 on 6 matching bases. CDR3 length: 12 amino acids. V lost 5 bases and J lost 8, with 10 bases in between. The germline V gene has CDR1 MDHEN and CDR2 SYDVKM. This chain's CDR3 is CASSPQGYIQYF. The CDR3 DNA reads as TGTGCCAGCAGTCCACAGGGCTACATTCAGTACTTC. Full variable domain (rest looked up from reference TRBV28 and TRBJ2-4): DVKVTQSSRYLVKRTGEKVFLECVQDMDHENMFWYRQDPGLGLRLIYFSYDVKMKEKGDIPEGYSVSREKKERFSLILESASTNQTSMYLCASSPQGYIQYFGAGTRLSVL.

The chain uses TRBV9 and TRBJ1-2; D is ambiguous. This CDR3 region has 16 residues. Per germline, CDR1 SGDLS and CDR2 YYNGEE. Trimming shortened V by 4 bases and J by 3 bases, and 19 bases separated the two germline ends. CDR3 coding DNA: TGTGCCAGCAGCCCACTTGGAGGCTCGGAGGACTATGGCTACACCTTC. Its translation: CASSPLGGSEDYGYTF.

The chain has TRBV19 and TRBJ1-2; weak D call: TRBD1 (5 bases). Trimming cost V 6 bases and J 4 bases, with 9 bases left between them. The germline CDR1 and CDR2 sequences are LNHDA and SQIVND (reference sequence). The CDR3 covers 12 residues. CDR3 nucleotides: TGTGCCAGTAGAGCGACAGTCTATGGCTACACCTTC. This sequence encodes CASRATVYGYTF.

This clone occurred a few times. The gene calls are TRBV5-5 and TRBJ2-7, with D uncertain. V was pared by 0 bases and J by 1 base, with 11 bases between. Germline V lookup: CDR1 SGHKS, CDR2 YYEKEE (reference sequence). The length of the CDR3 is 15 residues. DNA for the CDR3: TGTGCCAGCAGCTTGGGGCAGTCCAGGTCCTACGAGCAGTACTTC. It specifies CASSLGQSRSYEQYF.

The chain has TRBV18 and TRBJ1-4; 9 bases are shared with TRBD1. The CDR3 has 14 residues. Germline lookup yields CDR1 KGHSH and CDR2 LQKENI. J was trimmed by 8 bases and V by 3 bases; bases with no gene match: 4. This CDR3 reads CASSPGQGDEKLFF. In DNA form, the CDR3 reads TGTGCCAGCTCACCGGGACAGGGTGACGAAAAACTGTTTTTT.

This rearrangement joins TRBV5-6 to TRBJ2-7, with D unresolved. The V and J ends lost 3 bases and 3 bases respectively, with 7 bases between them. Germline V lookup: CDR1 SGHDT, CDR2 YYEEEE. This CDR3 contains 12 residues. The CDR3 DNA reads TGTGCCAGCAGCTCCGCGGACTACGAGCAGTACTTC. Its translation is CASSSADYEQYF.

Worth noting for this clone: In the same sample, other DNA sequences code for this CDR3. The J gene is TRBJ1-2, the V gene TRBV6-5; D gene unclear. The CDR3 has 11 residues. Looked up from germline, CDR1 is MNHEY and CDR2 is SVGAGI. Between the trimmed V and J ends, which lost 6 bases and 2 bases, there was a span of 4 bases. The DNA of the CDR3 is TGTGCCAGCAGACAGAACTATGGCTACACCTTC. Protein product: CASRQNYGYTF.

This chain uses TRBV29-1 with TRBJ2-7; 9 nucleotides agree with TRBD2. J gave up 2 bases and V 5 bases, and 25 bases lay outside the gene matches. The germline gives CDR1 SQVTM, CDR2 ANQGSEA. The CDR3 is 20 residues long. In nucleotides, the CDR3 is TGCAGCGTTCTGTTGTCCCAAGAATTGGCGGGAGGGCCTAATGCCTACGAGCAGTACTTC. This encodes CSVLLSQELAGGPNAYEQYF.

The genes are TRBV25-1 and TRBJ2-5; TRBD1 might be the D (5 bases). Germline V gene sequence: CDR1 MGHDK, CDR2 SYGVNS. This CDR3 has 13 amino acids. Trimming removed 10 bases at V and 2 bases at J, with 14 bases between. The CDR3 protein is CATSRGSQETQYF. CDR3 nucleotide sequence: TGTGCCACTTCAAGGGGATCTCAAGAGACCCAGTACTTC.

V gene TRBV4-1 combines with J gene TRBJ2-5; TRBD2 aligns across 12 bases. Germline V gene sequence: CDR1 MGHRA, CDR2 YSYEKL. The CDR3 is 15 residues long. The V gene end was trimmed by 1 base and the J gene end by 9 bases; junction bases not matched to a gene: 6. CDR3 loop: CASSQGTSGTGAQYF. The CDR3 bases are TGCGCCAGCAGCCAAGGGACTAGCGGGACGGGGGCCCAGTACTTC.

This clone appeared a few times. The J gene is TRBJ1-6, the V gene TRBV25-1, with no clear D. V gave up 3 bases and J gave up 8 bases, with 8 bases separating them. Germline CDR1 MGHDK, CDR2 SYGVNS. This CDR3 is built from 13 residues. CDR3 region: CASSEGRYSPLHF. In DNA form, the CDR3 reads TGTGCCAGCAGTGAGGGCAGATATTCACCCCTCCACTTT.

The V gene is TRBV6-5, the J gene TRBJ2-7; 9 bases align to TRBD2. Germline CDR1 reads MNHEY; CDR2 reads SVGAGI. The CDR3 loop spans 15 amino acids. Trimming removed 1 base from V and 1 base from J; junction bases left unmatched: 2. This CDR3 is CASSYWLAGSYEQYF. CDR3 DNA: TGTGCCAGCAGTTACTGGCTAGCGGGGTCCTACGAGCAGTACTTC.

Of note for this clone: The same CDR3 is also encoded by other DNA sequences in this sample. CDR3 amino acids: CASSWTGGNQPQHF. The DNA of the CDR3 is TGCGCCAGCAGCTGGACAGGGGGAAATCAGCCCCAGCATTTT. The chain links TRBV5-1 to TRBJ1-5; 10 bases align to TRBD1. After removal of 3 bases from V and 4 bases from J, the junction contained 1 base not matched to a gene. Germline CDR1 reads SGHRS; CDR2 reads YFSETQ. CDR3 length: 14 amino acids. Using reference TRBV5-1 and TRBJ1-5 for the parts outside the CDR3, the full variable domain is KAGVTQTPRYLIKTRGQQVTLSCSPISGHRSVSWYQQTPGQGLQFLFEYFSETQRNKGNFPGRFSGRQFSNSRSEMNVSTLELGDSALYLCASSWTGGNQPQHFGDGTRLSIL.

Worth noting for this clone: One end of the junction varies from germline; a read error may be responsible. The rearrangement joins TRBV12-3 or TRBV12-4 to TRBJ1-2; D uncertain. The CDR3 is 11 amino acids. CDR3 DNA: TGTGCCAGCAGTTTTCGGGGTGGCTGCACCTTC. It translates to CASSFRGGCTF.

The CDR3 nucleotides read TGCGCCAGCAGCTCCGAACTAGCGGGCACGGGTTCAGATACGCAGTATTTT. The encoded protein is CASSSELAGTGSDTQYF. This sequence joins TRBV5-1 and TRBJ2-3; TRBD2 agrees at 9 bases. The CDR3 has 17 amino acids. Germline V gives CDR1 SGHRS, CDR2 YFSETQ. Trimming took 3 bases from V and 4 from J; bases not matched to a gene: 12.

The gene calls are TRBV4-1 and TRBJ2-1; 7 bases are a match to TRBD2. Germline V gene lookup returns CDR1 MGHRA and CDR2 YSYEKL. This CDR3 region has 15 residues. J was trimmed by 8 bases and V by 1 base; bases with no gene match: 8. CDR3 coding DNA: TGCGCCAGCAGCCAAGGGGGTGGACTAGGTCATGAGCAGTTCTTC. Translating it yields CASSQGGGLGHEQFF.

This chain connects TRBV6-5 to TRBJ1-1, with D unresolved. Germline CDR1 reads MNHEY; CDR2 reads SVGAGI. The V end lost 0 bases, the J end lost 4 bases, and 12 bases lay between the germline ends. This CDR3 has 15 residues. Here the CDR3 DNA reads TGTGCCAGCAGTTACTCTCCGGAGAGCGCCACTGAAGCTTTCTTT. Translating gives CASSYSPESATEAFF.

This rearrangement joins TRBV7-9 to TRBJ1-2, with TRBD1 as a possible D gene (5 bases). The CDR3 loop spans 15 amino acids. Trimming shortened V by 8 bases and J by 5 bases, and 21 bases separated the two germline ends. Germline V CDR1 and CDR2: SEHNR, FQNEAQ (reference sequence). The CDR3 coding sequence is TGTGCCAGCCAAGCCTGGACATCACGGGGGTATGGCTACACCTTC. Protein product: CASQAWTSRGYGYTF.